The clone carrying this T cell receptor (beta chain) was recorded only once. Its antigen is unidentified. This record comes from a study of cytomegalovirus exposure and HLA in healthy donors. Study outcomes and limitations: TRBV6-2, TRBV6-3 and some other V segments were excluded as indistinguishable.

The germline CDR1 and CDR2 sequences are LNHNV and YYDKDF (reference sequence). CDR3 length: 14 amino acids. The trim removed 3 bases at V and 7 bases at J, leaving 4 bases unmatched. Everyone who donated was a healthy bone marrow donor. The primer mix had 60 Vbeta and 13 Jbeta primers. Assay used: immunoSEQ multiplex PCR; TCRdb lists only in-frame clones, some missing. The sample contains a few hundred thousand clones, around 81% of which appear only once. Input material: PBMCs. The receptor was isolated from a woman aged 55-69 years in good health and CMV-seropositive. This chain connects TRBV15 to TRBJ1-2; 11 positions match TRBD1. The CDR3 DNA sequence: TGTGCCACCAGCAGGGACAGGGGGCCTTTTGGCTACACCTTC. Protein: CATSRDRGPFGYTF.